This T cell receptor (beta chain) appears in the sequencing data of a study of immune cell composition in non-small cell lung cancer. Comments on this clone: Its cognate antigen is unknown.

Findings and limits, study-wide: Lung squamous cell carcinoma tumours had significantly higher top 10 clone scores and productive clonality than lung adenocarcinoma.

Germline lookup yields CDR1 ENHRY and CDR2 SYGVKD. The CDR3 loop spans 13 amino acids. Trimming shortened V by 3 bases and J by 7 bases, and 9 bases separated the two germline ends. Clones were sequenced by immunoSEQ multiplex PCR, and TCRdb holds only the in-frame ones, with some missing. Among around 10,000 clones listed, approximately 60% were seen once. The sequencing sample was made of lung tumor tissue. This TCR was recovered from a human donor with non-small cell lung cancer. The chain links TRBV10-3 to TRBJ1-4; unclear D gene. The CDR3 DNA reads as TGTGCCATCAGTGACTACGGAGGTGAAAAACTGTTTTTT. Protein: CAISDYGGEKLFF.